This TCR beta chain was sequenced during a study of blood T cell dynamics during melanoma immunotherapy. Study information: Standard first-line treatment here was pembrolizumab or nivolumab plus ipilimumab in metastatic melanoma.

Germline CDR1 MNHEY, CDR2 SMNVEV (reference sequence). The CDR3 totals 13 residues. Deletions cut 6 bases from V and 2 bases from J, with 7 bases between. The assay received all extracted DNA from sorted CD8+ subsets. Libraries were prepared by immunoSEQ multiplex PCR; TCRdb keeps only in-frame clonotypes and omits some of them. The sample has around 3,400 clones, roughly 95% seen once. For this clone: Its antigen is undetermined.

Time point given: week 3, after first cycle of checkpoint inhibitor. Blood was drawn before treatment and at week 3 after checkpoint blockade. General study results and limits: The most clonal sorted CD8+ subset, immune-effector cells, was closest to cell-free DNA CDR3 sequences.

The sequenced sample was effector memory CD8+ T cells from blood, obtained from a patient treated with checkpoint blockade. The receptor was derived from a human donor with melanoma. The chain uses TRBV27 and TRBJ2-2, with a tentative D call TRBD2 (6 bases). In nucleotides, the CDR3 is TGTGCCAGCAGCGGACTAAACACCGGGGAGCTGTTTTTT. Residues: CASSGLNTGELFF.